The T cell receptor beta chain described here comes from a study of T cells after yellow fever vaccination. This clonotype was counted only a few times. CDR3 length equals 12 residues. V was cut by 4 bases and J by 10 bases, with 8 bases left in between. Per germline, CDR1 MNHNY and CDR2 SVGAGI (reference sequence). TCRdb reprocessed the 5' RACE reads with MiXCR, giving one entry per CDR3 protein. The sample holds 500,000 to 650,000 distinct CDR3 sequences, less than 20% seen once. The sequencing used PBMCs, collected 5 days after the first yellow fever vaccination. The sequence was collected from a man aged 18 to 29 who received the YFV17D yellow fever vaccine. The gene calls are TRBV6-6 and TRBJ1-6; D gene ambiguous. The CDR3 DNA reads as TGTGCCAGCAGTTTCCCCTCGTCACCCCTCCACTTT. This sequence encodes CASSFPSSPLHF.